The 24 T cell receptor beta chains below all came from one sample that was sequenced in a study of T cells after yellow fever vaccination. TCRdb recomputed calls from the 5' RACE reads with MiXCR, one row per CDR3 protein. The table has 300,000 to 400,000 distinct CDR3 sequences, almost 4% seen once. The material sequenced was PBMCs, taken 5 days after the yellow fever booster vaccination. Receptor source: a man between 18 and 35 years old who received the YFV17D yellow fever vaccine.

This clonotype was seen only a few times. The chain recombines TRBV30 with TRBJ2-5; D call uncertain. The CDR3 contains 13 residues. Germline lookup yields CDR1 GTSNPN and CDR2 SVGIG (reference sequence). With 0 bases removed from V and 1 base from J, the gap between germline ends came to 6 bases. Written as DNA, the CDR3 is TGTGCCTGGAGTGTAATGGTCCAAGAGACCCAGTACTTC. Amino acid sequence: CAWSVMVQETQYF.

A single count supports this clonotype. The chain uses TRBV6-5 and TRBJ1-5, with 8 positions matching TRBD1. Germline V lookup: CDR1 MNHEY, CDR2 SVGAGI. Trimming at V came to 2 bases and at J to 7 bases, leaving 4 bases not matched to a gene. This CDR3 is 14 amino acids long. The CDR3 nucleotides read TGTGCCAGCAGTTACACACAGGGGGTCCAGCCCCAGCATTTT. Protein sequence: CASSYTQGVQPQHF.

This clonotype was counted between two and nine times. This chain connects TRBV7-3 to TRBJ2-1; no clear D gene. V dropped 1 base and J dropped 4 bases, with 8 bases sitting between them. CDR1 SGHTA and CDR2 FQGTGA come from the germline V gene. The CDR3 contains 14 residues. The CDR3 DNA is TGTGCCAGCAGCTTAAGGAAGTCTTACAATGAGCAGTTCTTC. Protein product: CASSLRKSYNEQFF.

This clonotype was found a few times. The CDR3 coding sequence is TGCGCCAGCAGCTTCACTTCAGACGTTGGAGGGGAGACCCAGTACTTC. Protein sequence: CASSFTSDVGGETQYF. This chain connects TRBV5-1 to TRBJ2-5; weak D call: TRBD2 (6 bases). The V end was cut by 2 bases, the J end by 5 bases, with 19 bases between. This CDR3 has 16 residues. Germline CDR1 SGHRS, CDR2 YFSETQ.

This chain connects TRBV30 to TRBJ2-3; unclear D gene. Germline CDR1 is GTSNPN and CDR2 is SVGIG (reference sequence). The CDR3 length is 12 residues. The V end lost 5 bases, the J end lost 1 base, and 7 bases lay between the germline ends. CDR3 sequence reads: CAWLSGTDTQYF. CDR3 bases: TGTGCCTGGCTCTCCGGCACAGATACGCAGTATTTT.

This clonotype showed up just a few times. The J gene is TRBJ1-4, the V gene TRBV20-1; no reliable D call. V was shortened by 3 bases and J by 6 bases, with 5 bases between the two germline ends. CDR1 and CDR2 (germline): DFQATT, SNEGSKA (reference sequence). CDR3 length: 11 amino acids. CDR3 sequence: CSARVYEKLFF. DNA for the CDR3: TGCAGTGCTAGGGTATATGAAAAACTGTTTTTT.

In this sample, this clonotype turned up many times. The chain uses TRBV7-2 and TRBJ2-7; tentatively, D is TRBD1 (5 bases). V lost 1 base and J 1 base, leaving 14 bases between the germline ends. Germline values: CDR1 SGHTA, CDR2 FQGNSA. This CDR3 has 16 residues. Written as DNA, the CDR3 is TGTGCCAGCAGCTTAGGAGGCGGCAGGGCGTCCTACGAGCAGTACTTC. It is translated as CASSLGGGRASYEQYF. The whole variable domain, remainder taken from reference TRBV7-2 and TRBJ2-7, is GAGVSQSPSNKVTEKGKDVELRCDPISGHTALYWYRQSLGQGLEFLIYFQGNSAPDKSGLPSDRFSAERTGGSVSTLTIQRTQQEDSAVYLCASSLGGGRASYEQYFGPGTRLTVT.

Ten or more counts support this clonotype. The CDR3 region is CASSLVGVVTDTQYF. CDR3 coding DNA: TGCGCCAGCAGCTTGGTGGGGGTTGTAACAGATACGCAGTATTTT. The chain has TRBV5-1 and TRBJ2-3, with D tentatively TRBD1 or TRBD2 (5 bases each). Trimming took 0 bases from V and 3 from J, leaving 11 bases between them. Germline V CDR1 and CDR2: SGHRS, YFSETQ. CDR3 length: 15 amino acids.

This clonotype was recorded many times. The rearrangement uses TRBV19 and TRBJ1-2; no clear D. This CDR3 has 12 amino acids. Germline assignment: CDR1 LNHDA and CDR2 SQIVND (reference sequence). V gave up 7 bases and J gave up 3 bases, with 9 bases separating them. CDR3 DNA: TGTGCCAGTAATGAAGCCCACTATGGCTACACCTTC. It encodes CASNEAHYGYTF.

This clonotype was detected ten times or more. V is TRBV5-5 and J is TRBJ2-1; D remains ambiguous. The germline V gene encodes CDR1 SGHKS and CDR2 YYEKEE (reference sequence). V gave up 5 bases and J gave up 0 bases, with 9 bases separating them. The CDR3 has 14 residues. The CDR3 reads CASRTFSSYNEQFF. As DNA, the CDR3 is TGTGCCAGCAGGACCTTCAGCTCCTACAATGAGCAGTTCTTC.

V and J are TRBV4-2 and TRBJ2-7; a weak D match, TRBD2 (6 bases). The CDR3 length is 15 residues. Trimming took 3 bases from V and 2 from J, leaving 14 bases between them. CDR1 and CDR2 from the germline V gene are LGHNA and YNFKEQ. The chain's CDR3 is CASSHTRDSTYEQYF. The CDR3 coding sequence is TGTGCCAGCAGCCACACCCGGGACTCGACCTACGAGCAGTACTTC.

This clonotype was counted between two and nine times. CDR3 in DNA: TGTGCCAGCAGCGCACTCACCTACGAGCAGTACTTC. Translated: CASSALTYEQYF. The chain employs TRBV5-6 and TRBJ2-7; no definite D call. Trimming removed 4 bases at V and 2 bases at J, with 7 bases between. Germline-derived CDR1 and CDR2 are SGHDT and YYEEEE. This CDR3 has 12 amino acids.

V is TRBV6-5 and J is TRBJ2-5; 9 bases match TRBD2. Germline-derived CDR1 and CDR2 are MNHEY and SVGAGI. The CDR3 runs 14 residues. J gave up 1 base and V 6 bases, and 3 bases lay outside the gene matches. The CDR3 spells CASRKLAGQETQYF. CDR3 DNA: TGTGCCAGCAGAAAACTAGCGGGCCAAGAGACCCAGTACTTC.

This clonotype was counted between two and nine times. V usage is TRBV7-9 and J usage is TRBJ1-1, with D unresolved. V dropped 3 bases and J dropped 5 bases, with 10 bases sitting between them. Germline CDR1 reads SEHNR; CDR2 reads FQNEAQ (reference sequence). This CDR3 has 13 residues. The CDR3: CASSLKGRTEAFF. The CDR3 DNA is TGTGCCAGCAGCTTGAAAGGGCGGACTGAAGCTTTCTTT.

This sequence joins TRBV5-1 and TRBJ2-1, with 7 bases identical to TRBD2. The CDR3 length is 15 residues. V lost 3 bases and J lost 4; bases outside the gene matches: 7. In germline, CDR1 is SGHRS, CDR2 YFSETQ. The CDR3 region is CASSSQAGVYNEQFF. DNA of the CDR3: TGCGCCAGCAGCTCCCAGGCGGGGGTATACAATGAGCAGTTCTTC.

This clonotype was counted ten times or more. The chain has TRBV20-1 and TRBJ2-5; D might be TRBD1 (6 bases). Trimming shortened V by 1 base and J by 5 bases, and 11 bases separated the two germline ends. From germline, CDR1 is DFQATT and CDR2 SNEGSKA (reference sequence). The CDR3 covers 13 residues. The CDR3 DNA reads TGCAGTGCTAGAGTGACAGGCGTCGAGACCCAGTACTTC. This gives the protein CSARVTGVETQYF.

This clonotype was picked up a small number of times. The chain has TRBV2 and TRBJ2-2; D is possibly TRBD2 (5 bases). Trimming stripped 4 bases from V and 9 bases from J, with 15 bases between. Germline V gene sequence: CDR1 SNHLY, CDR2 FYNNEI. This CDR3 is 14 amino acids long. DNA for the CDR3: TGTGCCAGCAGTGGGACGGACTGGGGTAGGGAGCTGTTTTTT. Residues: CASSGTDWGRELFF.

This clonotype was seen many times. DNA of the CDR3: TGTGCCAGCAGTTCCCTGGGGGTACGAACTGAAGCTTTCTTT. It translates to CASSSLGVRTEAFF. The chain has TRBV5-6 and TRBJ1-1; D is possibly TRBD1 (5 bases). Trimming shortened V by 5 bases and J by 5 bases, and 16 bases separated the two germline ends. Germline CDR1 is SGHDT and CDR2 is YYEEEE. The CDR3 runs 14 residues.

V is TRBV7-2 and J is TRBJ2-3, with D perhaps given as TRBD1 or TRBD2 (5 bases each). Germline V gene data show CDR1 as SGHTA and CDR2 as FQGNSA. CDR3 size: 15 residues. V lost 2 bases to trimming and J lost 2 bases, with 11 bases between them. The CDR3 protein is CASSLSVGDTDTQYF. The CDR3 DNA follows: TGTGCCAGCAGCTTATCGGTGGGGGACACAGATACGCAGTATTTT. Complete variable domain (other parts from reference TRBV7-2 and TRBJ2-3): GAGVSQSPSNKVTEKGKDVELRCDPISGHTALYWYRQSLGQGLEFLIYFQGNSAPDKSGLPSDRFSAERTGGSVSTLTIQRTQQEDSAVYLCASSLSVGDTDTQYFGPGTRLTVL.

This clonotype was counted a few times. The chain recombines TRBV6-2 or TRBV6-3 with TRBJ1-2; unclear D gene. Germline lookup yields CDR1 MNHEY and CDR2 SVGEGT. CDR3 size: 13 residues. V was pared by 4 bases and J by 5 bases, with 11 bases between. The CDR3 DNA sequence: TGTGCCAGCAGTTCCATAGGACGTTATGGCTACACCTTC. Encoded protein: CASSSIGRYGYTF.

This clonotype was seen only a few times. J is TRBJ1-1 and V is TRBV7-9; 7 bases match TRBD1. Germline V CDR1 and CDR2: SEHNR, FQNEAQ (reference sequence). V lost 5 bases to trimming and J lost 5 bases; unmatched junction nucleotides: 8. CDR3 length equals 14 residues. CDR3 sequence: CASSVGTVDTEAFF. The CDR3 nucleotides are TGTGCCAGCAGCGTTGGGACAGTAGATACTGAAGCTTTCTTT.

The gene calls are TRBV30 and TRBJ1-1; the D gene is possibly TRBD1 (5 bases). This CDR3 spans 13 amino acids. Trimming stripped 3 bases from V and 3 bases from J, with 11 bases between. Germline CDR1 GTSNPN, CDR2 SVGIG (reference sequence). The CDR3 reads CAWSPGLDTEAFF. In DNA, the CDR3 is TGTGCCTGGAGCCCAGGGTTAGACACTGAAGCTTTCTTT.

This clonotype has a handful of counts. V is TRBV18 and J is TRBJ1-1; D gene unclear. CDR1 and CDR2 from the germline V gene are KGHSH and LQKENI. Trimming removed 4 bases from V and 5 bases from J, with 8 bases in between. The CDR3 contains 12 residues. The CDR3 sequence is CASSLLWTEAFF. CDR3 sequence (DNA): TGTGCCAGCTCACTGCTTTGGACTGAAGCTTTCTTT.

This clonotype appeared a few times. V gene TRBV19 combines with J gene TRBJ2-2; D is perhaps TRBD1 (6 bases). V was cut by 3 bases and J by 4 bases, with 15 bases left in between. Germline CDR1 and CDR2: LNHDA and SQIVND (reference sequence). This CDR3 contains 16 residues. The CDR3 bases are TGTGCCAGTAGTATCGGACCGGGACACGCCACCGGGGAGCTGTTTTTT. It translates to CASSIGPGHATGELFF.